A selection of T cell receptor beta chains follows, all from one sample in a study of shared clonotypes between healthy human individuals. Assay used: immunoSEQ multiplex PCR; TCRdb lists only in-frame clones, some missing. In the table there are 2,500,000 or so clones, less than 95% of which are singletons. The source material was naive CD4+ T cells from PBMCs. Every receptor here comes from a man between 18 and 35 years old in good health. Some clones in this sample may be carry-over from other donors' samples. CDR3s include the opening cysteine and the closing phenylalanine or tryptophan. Each record gives: V gene, D gene, J gene, clone size, CDR3 length, CDR3 DNA, CDR3 protein. A D gene is named only where the DNA matches it firmly. A clone size is listed for some rows: how often the clone was seen (once, few, many), or a class if it is expanded.

v_gene: TRBV30; d_gene: .; j_gene: TRBJ1-2; abundance: .; len: 11; CDR3nt: TGTGCCTGGAGTGCCTCCCAAGGCTACACCTTC; CDR3aa: CAWSASQGYTF
v_gene: TRBV7-8; d_gene: TRBD2; j_gene: TRBJ2-2; abundance: .; len: 16; CDR3nt: TGTGCCAGCAGCTTAGTTTCAGCGGGAGACACCGGGGAGCTGTTTTTT; CDR3aa: CASSLVSAGDTGELFF
v_gene: TRBV6-1; d_gene: TRBD1; j_gene: TRBJ1-5; abundance: once; len: 13; CDR3nt: TGTGCCAGCATTCCGACAGGGGGTCAGCCCCAGCATTTT; CDR3aa: CASIPTGGQPQHF
v_gene: TRBV19; d_gene: .; j_gene: TRBJ2-5; abundance: .; len: 14; CDR3nt: TGTGCCAGTAGTATGTGGGGGCGCCAAGAGACCCAGTACTTC; CDR3aa: CASSMWGRQETQYF
v_gene: TRBV6-5; d_gene: TRBD1; j_gene: TRBJ2-7; abundance: .; len: 15; CDR3nt: TGTGCCAGCAGGATCTCCGGGACAGGGGAGGGCAAGCAGTACTTC; CDR3aa: CASRISGTGEGKQYF
v_gene: TRBV19; d_gene: TRBD1; j_gene: TRBJ2-7; abundance: .; len: 14; CDR3nt: TGTGCCAGTAGTCCGGGACAGGGAGCTAACGAGCAGTACTTC; CDR3aa: CASSPGQGANEQYF
v_gene: TRBV11-2; d_gene: .; j_gene: TRBJ2-1; abundance: .; len: 15; CDR3nt: TGTGCCAGCAGCTCGACTCGAGGTATCTACAATGAGCAGTTCTTC; CDR3aa: CASSSTRGIYNEQFF
v_gene: TRBV5-1; d_gene: TRBD1; j_gene: TRBJ1-1; abundance: .; len: 14; CDR3nt: TGCGCCAGCAGCCTAGGACAGGGTTTCGCTGAAGCTTTCTTT; CDR3aa: CASSLGQGFAEAFF
v_gene: TRBV30; d_gene: .; j_gene: TRBJ2-5; abundance: .; len: 12; CDR3nt: TGTGCCTGGAGTCCGCGTCACGAGACCCAGTACTTC; CDR3aa: CAWSPRHETQYF
v_gene: TRBV18; d_gene: TRBD1; j_gene: TRBJ1-2; abundance: once; len: 15; CDR3nt: TGTGCCAGCTCACGCCTCCGGGACAGCCTCTATGGCTACACCTTC; CDR3aa: CASSRLRDSLYGYTF
v_gene: TRBV9; d_gene: TRBD1; j_gene: TRBJ1-1; abundance: .; len: 15; CDR3nt: TGTGCCAGCAGCGTAGTCACATCAGGGGGAACTGAAGCTTTCTTT; CDR3aa: CASSVVTSGGTEAFF
v_gene: TRBV7-2; d_gene: .; j_gene: TRBJ2-3; abundance: .; len: 15; CDR3nt: TGTGCCAGCAGCTTGGCAGGGGGGCCGTGGGATACGCAGTATTTT; CDR3aa: CASSLAGGPWDTQYF
v_gene: TRBV7-9; d_gene: TRBD1; j_gene: TRBJ2-3; abundance: .; len: 15; CDR3nt: TGTGCCAGCAGCTTATCGGACAGGGGGCGCGTTACGCAGTATTTT; CDR3aa: CASSLSDRGRVTQYF